The 8 T cell receptor beta chains below were found in one sample sequenced in a study of beta chain bispecific antibodies for T cell cancers. Study results and limitations: The leukemia cells, rather than normal T cells, gave most of the targeted TRBV signal.

T cells were expanded from blood mononuclear cells for 2 to 3 days with anti-CD3 OKT3 or CD3/CD28 beads. One entry per CDR3 protein results from TCRdb running MiXCR on the 5' RACE reads. The sample includes around 15,000 distinct CDR3 sequences, roughly 1.9% of them seen just once. No antigen is known for these receptors. The sequenced sample consisted of healthy donor T cells cultured with leukemia cells. These receptors all come from a human donor in good health. Some clones in this sample may be carry-over from other donors' samples.

This clonotype was observed many times. The chain uses TRBV5-1 and TRBJ2-5; D is unclear. The germline V gene has CDR1 SGHRS and CDR2 YFSETQ. CDR3 length: 11 amino acids. V lost 2 bases and J 4 bases, leaving 3 bases between the germline ends. The CDR3 region is CASSFGETQYF. The CDR3 DNA reads TGCGCCAGCAGCTTTGGAGAGACCCAGTACTTC.

This clonotype appeared a few times. This chain links TRBV13 with TRBJ1-5; D ambiguous. The CDR3 loop spans 16 amino acids. V was shortened by 0 bases and J by 4 bases, with 13 bases between the two germline ends. Germline V gives CDR1 PRHDT, CDR2 FYEKMQ (reference sequence). The CDR3 bases are TGTGCCAGCAGCTTAGGCCCCGGGTCGGGGAATCAGCCCCAGCATTTT. Its protein product is CASSLGPGSGNQPQHF.

The rearrangement links TRBV18 to TRBJ2-1; 10 nucleotides line up with TRBD1. With 1 base clipped from V and 5 bases from J, the junction kept 8 bases outside the gene matches. Germline V CDR1 and CDR2: KGHSH, LQKENI. The CDR3 consists of 17 residues. CDR3 in amino acids: CASSPRDRGQRDNEQFF. The DNA for the CDR3 is TGTGCCAGCTCACCACGGGACAGGGGACAAAGGGACAATGAGCAGTTCTTC.

This clonotype was detected ten times or more. CDR3 in amino acids: CASSEQDLDQPQHF. The CDR3 coding sequence is TGTGCCAGCAGTGAACAGGACCTAGATCAGCCCCAGCATTTT. V is TRBV2 and J is TRBJ1-5; D is unresolved. Germline V gene data show CDR1 as SNHLY and CDR2 as FYNNEI. V was shortened by 2 bases and J by 5 bases, with 10 bases between the two germline ends. The CDR3 loop spans 14 amino acids.

This clonotype was counted ten times or more. This chain uses TRBV18 with TRBJ2-4; D is possibly TRBD1 (5 bases). The CDR3 loop spans 14 amino acids. Germline-derived CDR1 and CDR2 are KGHSH and LQKENI. The V end lost 4 bases, the J end lost 0 bases, and 7 bases lay between the germline ends. In nucleotides, the CDR3 is TGTGCCAGCTCACTACAGGTAGCCAAAAACATTCAGTACTTC. This sequence encodes CASSLQVAKNIQYF.

In the case of this clonotype: A much larger clone lies a single base off, so this may be a read error. This rearrangement joins TRBV5-1 to TRBJ2-1, with 7 bases lining up with TRBD2. The germline CDR1 and CDR2 sequences are SGHRS and YFSETQ. This CDR3 is 15 amino acids long. In nucleotides, the CDR3 is TGCGCCAGCAGCTTGGTGTCTTGGGACTACAATGTGCAGTTCTTC. This codes for CASSLVSWDYNVQFF.

The sample holds many counts of this clonotype. This rearrangement joins TRBV4-2 to TRBJ1-1; D remains unclear. This CDR3 has 13 residues. Germline CDR1 LGHNA, CDR2 YNFKEQ. Trimming cost V 7 bases and J 6 bases, with 15 bases left between them. For the CDR3, the DNA is TGTGCCAGCAACCCCCGAAGCGGTTCTGAAGCTTTCTTT. Translating gives CASNPRSGSEAFF.

This clonotype was detected ten times or more. V usage is TRBV5-1 and J usage is TRBJ2-1, with 13 bases fitting TRBD2. The trim removed 4 bases at V and 6 bases at J, leaving 10 bases unmatched. Germline CDR1 is SGHRS and CDR2 is YFSETQ. The CDR3 loop spans 17 amino acids. The DNA for the CDR3 is TGCGCCAGCAGCCCGGTACTAGCGGGGGGGCCGTCCAATGAGCAGTTCTTC. As protein: CASSPVLAGGPSNEQFF.